Reported below is one T cell receptor beta chain. This sample is drawn from a study of diagnostic markers for celiac disease. TCRdb reprocessed the reads and reports one entry per CDR3 protein, with no DNA. This sample lists fewer than 950 distinct CDR3 sequences; its ten largest clones have approximately 22%. The germline V gene has CDR1 SGHKS and CDR2 YYEKEE (reference sequence). The CDR3 length is 16 residues. Sequencing used either unsorted cells or a sorted T cell fraction (not recorded which). This chain joins TRBV5-5 and TRBJ1-6. The clonotype was recovered from a human donor. This table probably holds off-target reads from a library built for another chain. The CDR3 region is CASSLGLGSNNSPLHF.